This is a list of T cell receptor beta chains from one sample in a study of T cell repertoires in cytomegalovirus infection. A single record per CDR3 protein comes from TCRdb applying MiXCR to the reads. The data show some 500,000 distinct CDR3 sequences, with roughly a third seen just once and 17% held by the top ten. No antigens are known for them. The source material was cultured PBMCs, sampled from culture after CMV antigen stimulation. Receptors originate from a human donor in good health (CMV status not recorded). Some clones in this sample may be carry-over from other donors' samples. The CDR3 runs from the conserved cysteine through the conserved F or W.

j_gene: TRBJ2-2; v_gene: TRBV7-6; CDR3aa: CASSFAQGALFGELFF
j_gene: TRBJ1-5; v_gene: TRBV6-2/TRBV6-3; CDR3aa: CASSWGESNQPQHF
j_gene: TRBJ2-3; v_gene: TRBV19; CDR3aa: CASSIPLGRSTDTQYF
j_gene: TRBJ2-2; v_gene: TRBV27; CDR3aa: CASRTGPGTGELFF
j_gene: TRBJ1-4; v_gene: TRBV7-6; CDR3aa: CARPQGPLPNEKLFF
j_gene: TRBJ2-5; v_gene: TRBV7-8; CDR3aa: CASSLEGRRSWETQYF
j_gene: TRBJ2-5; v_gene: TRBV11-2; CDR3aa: CASSRTSGYQETQYF
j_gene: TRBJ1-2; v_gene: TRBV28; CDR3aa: CASSLSRSYGYTF
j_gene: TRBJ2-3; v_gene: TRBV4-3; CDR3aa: CASSQGSSGTPFGDTQYF
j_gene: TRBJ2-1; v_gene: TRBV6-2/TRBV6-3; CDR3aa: CASSYGFLNEQFF
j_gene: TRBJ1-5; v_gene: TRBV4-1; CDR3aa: CASSQDGFSNQPQHF
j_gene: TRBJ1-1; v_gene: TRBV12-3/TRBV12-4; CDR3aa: CASSPLPGFGTEAFF
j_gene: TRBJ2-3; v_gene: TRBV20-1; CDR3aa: CSASGSGRVDTQYF
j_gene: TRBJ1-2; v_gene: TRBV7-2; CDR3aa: CASSPWVETGDGYTF
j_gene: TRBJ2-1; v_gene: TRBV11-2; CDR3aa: CASSPLSGGPNEQFF
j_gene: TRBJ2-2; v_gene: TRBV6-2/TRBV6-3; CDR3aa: CASSRQGLNTGELFF
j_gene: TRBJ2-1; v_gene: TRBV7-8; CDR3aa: CASSPELYNEQFF
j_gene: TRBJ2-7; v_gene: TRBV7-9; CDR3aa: CASSDKSYEQYF
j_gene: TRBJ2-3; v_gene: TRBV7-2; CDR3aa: CASRNGLAGGTDTQYF
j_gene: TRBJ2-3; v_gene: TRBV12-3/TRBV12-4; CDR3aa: CTSRPLMGTSGSTDTQYF